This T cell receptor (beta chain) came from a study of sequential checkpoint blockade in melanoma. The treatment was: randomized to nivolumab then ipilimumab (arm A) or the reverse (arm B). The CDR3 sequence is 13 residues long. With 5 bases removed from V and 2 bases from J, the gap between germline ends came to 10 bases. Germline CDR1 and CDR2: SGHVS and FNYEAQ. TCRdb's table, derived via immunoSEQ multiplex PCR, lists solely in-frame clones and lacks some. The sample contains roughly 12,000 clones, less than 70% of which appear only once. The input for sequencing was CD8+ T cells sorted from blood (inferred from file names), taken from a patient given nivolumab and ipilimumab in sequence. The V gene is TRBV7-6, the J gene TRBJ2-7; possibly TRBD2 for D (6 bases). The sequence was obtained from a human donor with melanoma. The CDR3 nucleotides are TGTGCCAGCAGCGGCGGCGGGGCCTACGAGCAGTACTTC. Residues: CASSGGGAYEQYF.